These 25 T cell receptor beta chains came from one sample sequenced in a study of T cells after yellow fever vaccination. TCRdb re-derived calls from the 5' RACE reads in MiXCR, one entry per CDR3 protein. The sample shows under 350,000 distinct CDR3 sequences, roughly 4.3% of them seen only once. Sequencing used PBMCs, obtained 5 days after the yellow fever booster vaccination. These receptors came from a man aged 18 to 30 who received the YFV17D yellow fever vaccine.

The table lists this clonotype with a few counts. The chain is built from TRBV12-3 or TRBV12-4 and TRBJ2-7, with D maybe TRBD1 (6 bases). The CDR3 sequence is 11 residues long. Trimming cost V 6 bases and J 5 bases, with 8 bases left between them. As DNA, the CDR3 is TGTGCCAGCAGCAGGGGTCACGAGCAGTACTTC. Translation gives CASSRGHEQYF.

The J gene is TRBJ2-3, the V gene TRBV6-5; 9 nucleotides line up with TRBD2. The junction had 9 bases not matched to a gene; V was cut back by 6 bases and J by 2 bases. CDR3 length equals 16 residues. Germline V gene data show CDR1 as MNHEY and CDR2 as SVGAGI. The CDR3, as DNA: TGTGCCAGCAGGGAGTACAGCGGGGGGTACACAGATACGCAGTATTTT. Its translation is CASREYSGGYTDTQYF.

This clonotype was picked up a small number of times. The J gene is TRBJ1-3, the V gene TRBV5-1, with 10 nucleotides matching TRBD1. V lost 6 bases and J lost 0; bases outside the gene matches: 6. Germline CDR1 reads SGHRS; CDR2 reads YFSETQ. This CDR3 contains 16 residues. The CDR3 spells CASTVDRGDSGNTIYF. The CDR3 bases are TGCGCCAGCACCGTGGACAGGGGGGACTCTGGAAACACCATATATTTT.

This clonotype appeared a few times. This chain uses TRBV7-2 with TRBJ2-4, with 8 bases fitting TRBD1. V lost 0 bases and J lost 7; bases outside the gene matches: 8. Looked up from germline, CDR1 is SGHTA and CDR2 is FQGNSA. This CDR3 region has 16 residues. The CDR3 sequence is CASSLAWAGGMNIQYF. CDR3 bases: TGTGCCAGCAGCTTAGCGTGGGCAGGGGGCATGAACATTCAGTACTTC.

This clonotype was seen at least ten times. The rearrangement joins TRBV29-1 to TRBJ2-3; either TRBD1 or TRBD2 may fit D (5 bases each). Per germline, CDR1 SQVTM and CDR2 ANQGSEA. The CDR3 totals 12 residues. V was trimmed by 7 bases and J by 6 bases, leaving 14 bases between them. The CDR3 here is CSAGTQADTQYF. Here the CDR3 DNA reads TGCAGCGCGGGGACCCAGGCGGATACGCAGTATTTT.

This clonotype was found many times. The chain recombines TRBV4-1 with TRBJ2-4; the D gene is possibly TRBD1 (6 bases). Trimming stripped 4 bases from V and 7 bases from J, with 17 bases between. The CDR3 sequence is 15 residues long. The germline gives CDR1 MGHRA, CDR2 YSYEKL. CDR3 sequence reads: CASSRTQGLNNIQYF. As DNA, the CDR3 is TGCGCCAGCAGCCGAACCCAGGGGCTGAACAACATTCAGTACTTC.

The rearrangement uses TRBV14 and TRBJ2-3; D is uncertain. Trimming cost V 1 base and J 0 bases, with 11 bases left between them. The CDR3 contains 16 residues. Looked up from germline, CDR1 is SGHDN and CDR2 is FVKESK. CDR3 region: CASSQGVGGSTDTQYF. Written as DNA, the CDR3 is TGTGCCAGCAGCCAAGGAGTTGGCGGTAGCACAGATACGCAGTATTTT.

This clonotype was recorded a few times. The chain links TRBV12-3 or TRBV12-4 to TRBJ2-7; D remains ambiguous. The CDR3 runs to 14 residues. The ends were cut back, 0 bases at V and 3 bases at J, with 9 bases in the middle. The CDR3 DNA follows: TGTGCCAGCAGTTTAGCGACGGGCTTCTACGAGCAGTACTTC. Its protein product is CASSLATGFYEQYF.

This clonotype was detected many times. The rearrangement links TRBV12-3 or TRBV12-4 to TRBJ2-5; D is undetermined. V shed 2 bases and J shed 4 bases, with 11 bases lying between them. The CDR3 sequence is 14 residues long. The CDR3 is CASSLTVWGETQYF. CDR3 in DNA: TGTGCCAGCAGTTTAACAGTTTGGGGAGAGACCCAGTACTTC.

This clonotype came up many times. The V gene is TRBV5-1, the J gene TRBJ2-3; D perhaps matches TRBD1 (5 bases). The germline V gene has CDR1 SGHRS and CDR2 YFSETQ. V was clipped by 4 bases and J by 1 base, with 13 bases between them. The CDR3 runs to 15 residues. CDR3 bases: TGCGCCAGCAGCCCCAGGGTAGGCGGCACAGATACGCAGTATTTT. Translating gives CASSPRVGGTDTQYF.

This clonotype was observed a few times. The chain couples TRBV12-3 or TRBV12-4 to TRBJ1-1; D perhaps matches TRBD1 (6 bases). The V end was cut by 5 bases, the J end by 11 bases, with 15 bases between. The CDR3 sequence is 12 residues long. The CDR3 sequence: CASSTQGLGAFF. The CDR3 DNA sequence: TGTGCCAGCAGTACCCAGGGGCTTGGGGCTTTCTTT.

This clonotype has ten or more counts. CDR3 loop: CASNRDTNYGYTF. As DNA, the CDR3 is TGTGCCAGCAACAGGGACACGAACTATGGCTACACCTTC. The chain employs TRBV9 and TRBJ1-2, with D tentatively TRBD1 (6 bases). Germline CDR1 and CDR2: SGDLS and YYNGEE. Trimming removed 6 bases at V and 2 bases at J, with 11 bases between. This CDR3 has 13 residues. Looking up the rest from reference TRBV9 and TRBJ1-2 gives the full variable domain: DSGVTQTPKHLITATGQRVTLRCSPRSGDLSVYWYQQSLDQGLQFLIQYYNGEERAKGNILERFSAQQFPDLHSELNLSSLELGDSALYFCASNRDTNYGYTFGSGTRLTVV.

The chain is built from TRBV7-8 and TRBJ2-1; the D gene is possibly TRBD2 (6 bases). CDR1 SGHVS and CDR2 FQNEAQ come from the germline V gene. V lost 1 base, J lost 13 bases, and 14 bases lay in between. The CDR3 length is 13 residues. CDR3 protein: CASSLGGLPLQFF. The CDR3 DNA is TGTGCCAGCAGCTTAGGGGGACTCCCCCTCCAGTTCTTC. The whole variable domain, remainder taken from reference TRBV7-8 and TRBJ2-1, is GAGVSQSPRYKVAKRGQDVALRCDPISGHVSLFWYQQALGQGPEFLTYFQNEAQLDKSGLPSDRFFAERPEGSVSTLKIQRTQQEDSAVYLCASSLGGLPLQFFGPGTRLTVL.

This clonotype has a count of ten or more. The chain has TRBV18 and TRBJ2-7; the match to TRBD1 covers 9 bases. V trimming: 2 bases; J trimming: 3 bases; junction bases outside the gene matches: 20. Germline V gives CDR1 KGHSH, CDR2 LQKENI. The CDR3 is made up of 20 amino acids. The CDR3 nucleotides read TGTGCCAGCTCACCAGAGCTGGGACAGGGAGCCTTTCCCCAACTCTACGAGCAGTACTTC. It is translated as CASSPELGQGAFPQLYEQYF.

This clonotype was picked up many times. The CDR3 region has the DNA TGTGCCAGCAGCAGTACACCCGGCTACGAGCAGTACTTC. This sequence encodes CASSSTPGYEQYF. The rearrangement links TRBV7-8 to TRBJ2-7; D is uncertain. Per the germline V gene, CDR1 is SGHVS and CDR2 is FQNEAQ. The CDR3 has 13 amino acids. Trimming stripped 5 bases from V and 3 bases from J, with 11 bases between.

This clonotype was counted ten times or more. The chain uses TRBV29-1 and TRBJ2-3; D is ambiguous. Trimming took off 6 bases at V and 9 bases at J, with 13 bases between the two ends. The length of the CDR3 is 11 residues. CDR1 is SQVTM and CDR2 is ANQGSEA in the germline V gene. CDR3 sequence: CSVHSVYTQYF. The CDR3 bases are TGCAGCGTACACAGCGTCTACACGCAGTATTTT.

Only a few counts were recorded for this clonotype. The genes are TRBV2 and TRBJ2-3, with D tentatively TRBD1 or TRBD2 (5 bases each). Germline CDR1 is SNHLY and CDR2 is FYNNEI. V lost 9 bases and J 5 bases, leaving 21 bases between the germline ends. The CDR3 loop spans 15 amino acids. The chain's CDR3 is CASRARGPLRDTQYF. CDR3 bases: TGTGCCAGTAGGGCCCGGGGACCTCTTCGAGATACGCAGTATTTT.

The table lists this clonotype with many counts. The genes are TRBV29-1 and TRBJ2-7, with D perhaps TRBD1 (6 bases). The CDR3 length is 12 residues. Trimming pared 5 bases from V and 3 bases from J, leaving 11 bases between. Germline lookup yields CDR1 SQVTM and CDR2 ANQGSEA. CDR3 DNA: TGCAGCGTTTTCGGACAGAACTACGAGCAGTACTTC. Its translation: CSVFGQNYEQYF.

This clonotype was seen only a few times. V usage is TRBV4-1 and J usage is TRBJ2-6; no firm D call. CDR3 length equals 13 residues. V was clipped by 6 bases and J by 4 bases, with 7 bases between them. Looked up from germline, CDR1 is MGHRA and CDR2 is YSYEKL. DNA of the CDR3: TGCGCCAGCAGGGCCCTAGGGGCCAACGTCCTGACTTTC. This translates into CASRALGANVLTF.

This clonotype appeared a few times. The V call is TRBV6-2 or TRBV6-3, the J call TRBJ1-1, with TRBD1 matching 7 bases. CDR1 and CDR2 from the germline V gene are MNHEY and SVGEGT. The junction had 8 bases not matched to a gene; V was cut back by 2 bases and J by 11 bases. The CDR3 length is 13 residues. The CDR3 coding sequence is TGTGCCAGCAGTTACGATCTACAGGGGACGGCTTTCTTT. Amino acids: CASSYDLQGTAFF.

This clonotype has only a few counts. The V call is TRBV5-5, the J call TRBJ2-2, with a tentative D call TRBD1 (7 bases). There are 16 residues in the CDR3. Germline V CDR1 and CDR2: SGHKS, YYEKEE (reference sequence). V was shortened by 4 bases and J by 6 bases, with 19 bases between the two germline ends. The CDR3 loop reads CASSPEGYRGSGELFF. CDR3 coding DNA: TGTGCCAGCAGCCCGGAGGGTTACAGGGGCTCCGGGGAGCTGTTTTTT.

This clonotype showed up many times. This chain joins TRBV6-2 or TRBV6-3 and TRBJ1-5; D is perhaps TRBD1 (6 bases). The CDR3 contains 16 residues. With 5 bases removed from V and 0 bases from J, the gap between germline ends came to 14 bases. CDR1 and CDR2 from the germline V gene are MNHEY and SVGEGT. This CDR3 is CASSAAGAYSNQPQHF. The CDR3 DNA is TGTGCCAGCAGTGCAGCAGGGGCCTATAGCAATCAGCCCCAGCATTTT.

The V and J genes are TRBV9 and TRBJ1-2, with 10 bases that match TRBD1. Germline lookup yields CDR1 SGDLS and CDR2 YYNGEE. This CDR3 contains 15 residues. After removal of 4 bases from V and 6 bases from J, the junction contained 9 bases not matched to a gene. The CDR3 loop is CASSHLRDRGHGYTF. CDR3 DNA: TGTGCCAGCAGCCACCTCCGGGACAGGGGCCATGGCTACACCTTC.

The V and J genes are TRBV27 and TRBJ1-5; D is ambiguous. The germline V gene encodes CDR1 MNHEY and CDR2 SMNVEV (reference sequence). V was clipped by 2 bases and J by 2 bases, with 10 bases between them. The CDR3 totals 15 residues. The CDR3: CASSLGTDGNQPQHF. CDR3 DNA: TGTGCCAGCAGTTTAGGCACAGATGGCAATCAGCCCCAGCATTTT.

There are a few counts of this clonotype. CDR3 amino acids: CSASGRIPSTDTQYF. In DNA, the CDR3 is TGCAGTGCTAGTGGCCGGATCCCGAGCACAGATACGCAGTATTTT. V gene TRBV20-1 combines with J gene TRBJ2-3; D is ambiguous. The germline V and J ends were trimmed by 3 bases and 0 bases, with 13 bases remaining between them. Germline V gives CDR1 DFQATT, CDR2 SNEGSKA (reference sequence). This CDR3 spans 15 amino acids.